This T cell receptor (beta chain) was found in a study of somatic mutations in cytotoxic T cells in rheumatoid arthritis. This table comes from immunoSEQ multiplex PCR, and its TCRdb copy is limited to in-frame clones, with some not included. This table has around 11,000 clones, 79% appearing once. The CDR3 consists of 13 residues. Germline V lookup: CDR1 MDHEN, CDR2 SYDVKM. Trimming removed 2 bases from V and 5 bases from J, with 9 bases in between. The chain combines TRBV28 with TRBJ1-1; maybe TRBD1 (5 bases). Sequencing was performed on CD8+ T cells sorted from blood. The source of this sequence is an adult with rheumatoid arthritis. The CDR3 DNA reads TGTGCCAGCAGTTTACAGGGTTGGACTGAAGCTTTCTTT. Protein sequence: CASSLQGWTEAFF.